This TCR beta chain is from a study of T cells after posttransplantation cyclophosphamide. Study results and caveats: After PTCy, TRB diversity resembled that of CNI/methotrexate controls. Skin or GI-infiltrating T cells shared few TRB sequences with blood. Later blood repertoires were often dominated by clones from the donor CD8+ memory compartment.

Method: immunoSEQ multiplex PCR; TCRdb's copy keeps in-frame clones and lacks some. Recorded here are about 25,000 clones, none singletons. Cyclophosphamide on days +3 and +4 followed busulfan-fludarabine conditioning and a marrow graft. The J segment lost 9 bases and the V segment lost 0 bases, leaving 9 bases of the junction unmatched. Germline V gives CDR1 SGDLS, CDR2 YYNGEE. This CDR3 is built from 16 residues. In this sample, this clone turned up many times. The target antigen is unknown. The V gene is TRBV9, the J gene TRBJ2-1; 10 nucleotides match TRBD2. Specimen: PBMCs, collected after allogeneic stem cell transplant with posttransplant cyclophosphamide. The sequence came from a male patient between 18 and 35 years old who received an allogeneic stem cell transplant from a related donor, was CMV-positive, and had no GVHD. Some T cells may trace back to the graft donor. The chain's CDR3 is CASSVATSGDRGEQFF. The CDR3 coding sequence is TGTGCCAGCAGCGTAGCAACTAGCGGGGACCGTGGTGAGCAGTTCTTC.